This is a list of T cell receptor beta chains from one sample in a study of human T cells and chemical hapten exposure. TCRdb itself ran the RACE reads through MiXCR, one entry per CDR3 protein. The sample gives tens of thousands of distinct CDR3 sequences, about 10% of which show up once; around 2% is in the top ten. The sequencing used whole blood, collected in connection with sensitization to the hapten diphenylcyclopropenone (DPC). The receptor set was obtained from a woman between 40 and 50 years old with alopecia areata. Some clones in this sample may be carry-over from other donors' samples. Both conserved end residues are part of each CDR3. Each record gives: V gene, J gene, CDR3 protein.

v_call: TRBV6-5; j_call: TRBJ1-1; cdr3_aa: CASSYARNLEAFF
v_call: TRBV7-6; j_call: TRBJ2-7; cdr3_aa: CASSLRAGVEQYF
v_call: TRBV29-1; j_call: TRBJ1-1; cdr3_aa: CSVVRQGRVEAFF
v_call: TRBV28; j_call: TRBJ2-3; cdr3_aa: CASSQASFTQYF
v_call: TRBV4-1; j_call: TRBJ2-1; cdr3_aa: CASSQAGLAYNEQFF
v_call: TRBV11-1; j_call: TRBJ2-2; cdr3_aa: CASRRRDRGHTGELFF
v_call: TRBV5-4; j_call: TRBJ2-3; cdr3_aa: CASSLGAGVQTDTQYF
v_call: TRBV4-2; j_call: TRBJ2-6; cdr3_aa: CASSQGVSGANVLTF
v_call: TRBV4-3; j_call: TRBJ1-4; cdr3_aa: CASSQGARGFNEKLFF
v_call: TRBV7-9; j_call: TRBJ1-1; cdr3_aa: CASSLGGNGYEAFF
v_call: TRBV7-2; j_call: TRBJ2-5; cdr3_aa: CASSQNQGETQYF
v_call: TRBV27; j_call: TRBJ2-1; cdr3_aa: CASSSPTSGASYNEQFF
v_call: TRBV11-3; j_call: TRBJ2-5; cdr3_aa: CASSLPEDRGKETQYF
v_call: TRBV20-1; j_call: TRBJ1-4; cdr3_aa: CSARTGGINEKLFF
v_call: TRBV3-1; j_call: TRBJ2-5; cdr3_aa: CASSQLDYQETQYF
v_call: TRBV6-2/TRBV6-3; j_call: TRBJ2-2; cdr3_aa: CASSLTGELFF
v_call: TRBV10-2; j_call: TRBJ2-1; cdr3_aa: CASSPLMSGNEQFF
v_call: TRBV28; j_call: TRBJ2-5; cdr3_aa: CASRQGRETQYF
v_call: TRBV3-1; j_call: TRBJ2-5; cdr3_aa: CASSQDALILQETQYF
v_call: TRBV25-1; j_call: TRBJ1-2; cdr3_aa: CASSSGFPSDGYTF
v_call: TRBV6-2/TRBV6-3; j_call: TRBJ1-1; cdr3_aa: CASRTVATEAFF
v_call: TRBV2; j_call: TRBJ1-2; cdr3_aa: CASSVGQGLSGYTF
v_call: TRBV11-3; j_call: TRBJ1-2; cdr3_aa: CASSTHSGQDGYTF
v_call: TRBV5-5; j_call: TRBJ2-3; cdr3_aa: CASSLDVSTDTQYF
v_call: TRBV29-1; j_call: TRBJ2-3; cdr3_aa: CSVELARPDTQYF
v_call: TRBV11-2; j_call: TRBJ2-5; cdr3_aa: CASSYRAPGETQYF
v_call: TRBV4-3; j_call: TRBJ2-1; cdr3_aa: CASSLAGGTTYNEQFF
v_call: TRBV21-1; j_call: TRBJ2-5; cdr3_aa: CASSFLSRPEGEETQYF
v_call: TRBV4-2; j_call: TRBJ2-7; cdr3_aa: CASSQVTGTYEQYF
v_call: TRBV28; j_call: TRBJ1-2; cdr3_aa: CASLKSAGYTF
v_call: TRBV4-1; j_call: TRBJ2-7; cdr3_aa: CASSPDRGPYEQYF
v_call: TRBV12-3/TRBV12-4; j_call: TRBJ1-6; cdr3_aa: CASSLGGTYNSPLHF
v_call: TRBV12-3/TRBV12-4; j_call: TRBJ1-6; cdr3_aa: CASTKTGVNSPLHF
v_call: TRBV9; j_call: TRBJ2-7; cdr3_aa: CASSVEDYNYEQYF
v_call: TRBV12-3/TRBV12-4; j_call: TRBJ1-5; cdr3_aa: CASSPDRASNQPQHF
v_call: TRBV19; j_call: TRBJ2-1; cdr3_aa: CASSIGGLGGGLFF
v_call: TRBV2; j_call: TRBJ2-4; cdr3_aa: CASRRTSGSIDIQYF
v_call: TRBV5-1; j_call: TRBJ2-2; cdr3_aa: CASSQDRLGAGELFF
v_call: TRBV12-3/TRBV12-4; j_call: TRBJ2-2; cdr3_aa: CASRQTSHSELFF
v_call: TRBV10-3; j_call: TRBJ1-5; cdr3_aa: CAISAGQPNSNQPQHF
v_call: TRBV7-2; j_call: TRBJ2-5; cdr3_aa: CASSLVAVQETQYF
v_call: TRBV7-2; j_call: TRBJ2-5; cdr3_aa: CASGTGLAGGQETQYF
v_call: TRBV20-1; j_call: TRBJ1-3; cdr3_aa: CSAREAGGRNTIYF
v_call: TRBV12-3/TRBV12-4; j_call: TRBJ1-5; cdr3_aa: CASSSGALGPQHF
v_call: TRBV25-1; j_call: TRBJ2-5; cdr3_aa: CASSDGWRGTQYF
v_call: TRBV28; j_call: TRBJ2-1; cdr3_aa: CASSGPIQNEQFF
v_call: TRBV18; j_call: TRBJ1-2; cdr3_aa: CASSPPMTAYGYTF
v_call: TRBV6-5; j_call: TRBJ1-4; cdr3_aa: CASSRQGEKLFF
v_call: TRBV5-1; j_call: TRBJ1-1; cdr3_aa: CASSPFTGDTEAFF
v_call: TRBV12-3/TRBV12-4; j_call: TRBJ2-5; cdr3_aa: CASGGGRGTQYF
v_call: TRBV28; j_call: TRBJ2-1; cdr3_aa: CASSSSGTFLHNEQFF
v_call: TRBV5-1; j_call: TRBJ1-1; cdr3_aa: CASSQGWNTEAFF
v_call: TRBV12-3/TRBV12-4; j_call: TRBJ2-3; cdr3_aa: CASSDSLGTDTQYF